The 4 T cell receptor beta chains in this list originate from one sample, sequenced in a study of blood T cell repertoires in COVID-19. The table came from immunoSEQ multiplex PCR; TCRdb's copy has only in-frame clones and leaves some out. The data contain around 200,000 clones, 80% to 90% of them seen just once; the ten biggest clones take up about a fifth. What was sequenced was peripheral blood. The receptors originated from a man aged 65 to 79 with active or convalescent COVID-19.

V usage is TRBV12-5 and J usage is TRBJ1-1, with D perhaps matching TRBD1 (6 bases). Germline values: CDR1 LGHNT, CDR2 FRNRAP. This CDR3 has 12 residues. V was clipped by 5 bases and J by 8 bases, with 12 bases between them. The CDR3, as DNA: TGTGCTAGTGGTCAAAGGACAGAGGAAGCTTTCTTT. Its translation is CASGQRTEEAFF. Together with reference TRBV12-5 and TRBJ1-1, the CDR3 gives the full variable domain: DARVTQTPRHKVTEMGQEVTMRCQPILGHNTVFWYRQTMMQGLELLAYFRNRAPLDDSGMPKDRFSAEMPDATLATLKIQPSEPRDSAVYFCASGQRTEEAFFGQGTRLTVV.

The chain recombines TRBV28 with TRBJ2-7; D call uncertain. Germline CDR1 MDHEN, CDR2 SYDVKM. This CDR3 region has 15 residues. The V gene lost 4 bases and the J gene lost 1 base, with 14 bases spanning the gap. The CDR3 reads CASSSPTLPSYEQYF. In DNA, the CDR3 is TGTGCCAGCAGTTCCCCTACCCTCCCTTCCTACGAGCAGTACTTC.

The genes are TRBV5-6 and TRBJ1-2, with D perhaps matching TRBD1 (5 bases). The CDR3 runs to 18 residues. In germline, CDR1 is SGHDT, CDR2 YYEEEE. The V gene lost 5 bases and the J gene lost 6 bases, with 29 bases spanning the gap. The CDR3 DNA reads as TGTGCCAGCAGACAAATCCGGGACGGGGGACTTGGGCTAAATGGCTACACCTTC. Translating gives CASRQIRDGGLGLNGYTF.

The chain uses TRBV5-1 and TRBJ2-3; a possible D gene is TRBD1 (6 bases). CDR1 and CDR2 (germline): SGHRS, YFSETQ. This CDR3 spans 16 amino acids. The ends were cut back, 4 bases at V and 2 bases at J, with 17 bases in the middle. CDR3 residues: CASSPRGGRNTDTQYF. The CDR3, as DNA: TGCGCCAGCAGCCCCCGAGGGGGAAGGAACACAGATACGCAGTATTTT.